This T cell receptor beta chain was obtained from a study of T cells in narcolepsy. Data came from immunoSEQ multiplex PCR; TCRdb stores just in-frame clones and leaves some out. Seen here are 25,000 to 30,000 clones, 75% to 85% observed once, and the top ten hold 3.4%. This CDR3 has 15 residues. CDR1 is MNHNS and CDR2 is SASEGT in the germline V gene. Trimming shortened V by 2 bases and J by 2 bases, and 13 bases separated the two germline ends. This chain links TRBV6-1 with TRBJ2-7, with D possibly being TRBD1 (5 bases). The TCR sequence derives from a human donor with narcolepsy. Input material: CD45RA- memory CD4+ T cells from PBMCs. The CDR3 protein is CASSEMRSGPYEQYF. CDR3 DNA: TGTGCCAGCAGTGAAATGCGGTCAGGGCCCTACGAGCAGTACTTC.